Listed below are T cell receptor beta chains from one sample, sequenced in a study of cytotoxic CD8 clonotypes in ibrutinib-treated CLL. Produced via immunoSEQ multiplex PCR; TCRdb's table is partial and in-frame only. The sample carries about 58,000 clones, approximately 71% recorded once. The source material was PBMCs, sampled after 12 months of ibrutinib treatment. The receptors come from a human donor with chronic lymphocytic leukemia. The CDR3 runs from the conserved cysteine through the conserved F or W. Fields, in order: J gene, clone size, D gene, V gene, CDR3 DNA, CDR3 protein. A D gene is named only where the DNA matches it firmly. The size of a clone is reported for some rows only, either as once, few or many, or as a class for expanded clones.

>TRBJ2-3|once|NA|TRBV7-8
TGTGCCAGCAGCCCGTGGACCCAGACGACAGATACGCAGTATTTT
CASSPWTQTTDTQYF
>TRBJ1-2|NA|NA|TRBV7-2
TGTGCCAGCAGCTTAGTAGCGGTCTCCTATGGCTACACCTTC
CASSLVAVSYGYTF
>TRBJ2-5|NA|NA|TRBV11-2
TGTGCCAGCAGCTTAGTCGGTGACTACCAAGAGACCCAGTACTTC
CASSLVGDYQETQYF
>TRBJ2-1|few|NA|TRBV5-5
TGTGCCAGCAGCGTACAGGGCGACGATGAGCAGTTCTTC
CASSVQGDDEQFF
>TRBJ1-2|few|NA|TRBV4-3
TGCGCCAGCAGCCAAGATTGGCAGGACTATGGCTACACCTTC
CASSQDWQDYGYTF
>TRBJ2-5|NA|NA|TRBV18
TGTGCCAGCTCCCCAGGAAGCGAGGAGACCCAGTACTTC
CASSPGSEETQYF
>TRBJ1-5|NA|NA|TRBV7-3
TGTGCCAGCAGCGCCCAAAAACAGGGAAAGAGGCAGCCCCAGCATTTT
CASSAQKQGKRQPQHF
>TRBJ1-6|NA|NA|TRBV25-1
TGTGCCAGCAGTGAATCTGGTGGACAGCATAATTCACCCCTCCACTTT
CASSESGGQHNSPLHF
>TRBJ1-5|NA|NA|TRBV6-5
TGTGCGTCGGGGCTGCGTAGTCAGCCCCAGCATTTT
CASGLRSQPQHF
>TRBJ2-3|NA|TRBD2|TRBV5-4
TGTGCCAGCAGCCCAACCGGAGCGGGAGGGCCGGTATTGCGAGCCACGCAGTATTTT
CASSPTGAGGPVLRATQYF
>TRBJ2-3|NA|NA|TRBV18
TGTGCCAGCTCACCAGACCCGTATAGCACAGATACGCAGTATTTT
CASSPDPYSTDTQYF
>TRBJ1-3|NA|NA|TRBV18
TGTGCCAGCTCACCCAGAAGCTCTGGAAACACCATATATTTT
CASSPRSSGNTIYF
>TRBJ1-2|NA|TRBD1|TRBV7-9
TGTGCCAGCAGCCCCAGGACAGGGCTCCACTATGGCTACACCTTC
CASSPRTGLHYGYTF
>TRBJ2-1|NA|TRBD2|TRBV27
TGTGCCAGCAGGACTAGCGGGAGGGCCACACATGAGCAGTTCTTC
CASRTSGRATHEQFF
>TRBJ2-3|NA|TRBD2|TRBV18
TGTGCCAGCTCACCCCTAGCGGGAACAGATACGCAGTATTTT
CASSPLAGTDTQYF
>TRBJ2-3|NA|TRBD2|TRBV7-2
TGTGCCAGCAGCTTAGCCGGGCTAGCGGGGTACACAGATACGCAGTATTTT
CASSLAGLAGYTDTQYF
>TRBJ2-1|NA|TRBD2|TRBV28
TGTGCCAGCAGTCCCTCACTAGCGGGAGCGGAGAATGAGCAGTTCTTC
CASSPSLAGAENEQFF
>TRBJ2-1|NA|NA|TRBV5-6
TGTGCCAGCAGCTTACCAGGGGGGGTATACAATGAGCAGTTCTTC
CASSLPGGVYNEQFF
>TRBJ2-7|NA|TRBD1|TRBV18
TGTGCCAGCTCACCACCCGTGACAGGGGGCGACGAGCAGTACTTC
CASSPPVTGGDEQYF
>TRBJ1-1|NA|NA|TRBV27
TGTGCCAGCAAACCGGGGGCGCGCACTGAAGCTTTCTTT
CASKPGARTEAFF
>TRBJ2-3|NA|NA|TRBV6-5
TGTGCCAGCAGTTTAAGATGGGCAGATACGCAGTATTTT
CASSLRWADTQYF
>TRBJ2-7|few|TRBD1|TRBV6-1
TGTGCCAGCAGTGAAGCTGAGGACAGGGTCTACGAGCAGTACTTC
CASSEAEDRVYEQYF
>TRBJ2-7|NA|NA|TRBV5-5
TGTGCCAGCAGCCTGACGGGCAGCTACGAGCAGTACTTC
CASSLTGSYEQYF
>TRBJ1-5|NA|NA|TRBV15
TGTGCCACCCAATCGGGGAGCAATCAGCCCCAGCATTTT
CATQSGSNQPQHF
>TRBJ2-5|NA|NA|TRBV7-2
TGTGCCAGCAGCTTAGCGGGGATAGCGGTTGTCGGCGAGACCCAGTACTTC
CASSLAGIAVVGETQYF
>TRBJ1-4|NA|NA|TRBV6-5
TGTGCCAGCAGTTACTCCTTTAGGGGTGAAAAACTGTTTTTT
CASSYSFRGEKLFF
>TRBJ2-7|NA|TRBD2|TRBV6-1
TGTGCCAGCAGCCGAGCGGGAGAGGGCGAGCAGTACTTC
CASSRAGEGEQYF
>TRBJ1-1|once|TRBD1|TRBV10-3
TGTGCCACGGGACAGGGGGCCTTAGTGAACACTGAAGCTTTCTTT
CATGQGALVNTEAFF
>TRBJ2-7|few|NA|TRBV7-9
TGTGCCAGCAGCTTACTGCAGGACCAATCCTACGAGCAGTACTTC
CASSLLQDQSYEQYF